A single sample gave rise to the 29 T cell receptor beta chains below, sequenced in a study of blood T cell repertoires in COVID-19. Measured with immunoSEQ multiplex PCR; TCRdb has only the in-frame clones, and not every one. Found here are fewer than 500,000 clones, roughly 87% of them singletons; the top ten hold about 0.7%. Source material: PBMCs or T cells enriched from blood (not recorded which). Source of these receptors: a woman younger than 30 who had recovered from COVID-19.

This clone was observed a handful of times. The CDR3 DNA is TGTGCCAGCAGCGTAGCTGGGGAGGCGGGGAGAGGTGGCTACACCTTC. This gives the protein CASSVAGEAGRGGYTF. The chain combines TRBV9 with TRBJ1-2, with no clear D. V shed 0 bases and J shed 7 bases, with 19 bases lying between them. The V gene's germline CDR1 is SGDLS and CDR2 YYNGEE. This CDR3 spans 16 amino acids.

Notes on this clone: Compared with germline, one end of the junction differs, possibly owing to a read error. CDR3 loop: CASSGEETQYF. CDR3 coding DNA: TGTGCAAGCAGCGGGGAGGAGACCCAGTACTTC. V is TRBV2 and J is TRBJ2-5; 7 nucleotides match TRBD2. Germline lookup yields CDR1 SNHLY and CDR2 FYNNEI. The CDR3 consists of 11 residues.

The chain employs TRBV5-1 and TRBJ1-1; D is ambiguous. The CDR3 covers 13 residues. Germline CDR1 is SGHRS and CDR2 is YFSETQ. The V end was cut by 5 bases, the J end by 1 base, with 9 bases between. CDR3 bases: TGCGCCAGCAGGGTACAACCGAACACTGAAGCTTTCTTT. Translated: CASRVQPNTEAFF. The full variable domain, rest sourced from reference TRBV5-1 and TRBJ1-1, is KAGVTQTPRYLIKTRGQQVTLSCSPISGHRSVSWYQQTPGQGLQFLFEYFSETQRNKGNFPGRFSGRQFSNSRSEMNVSTLELGDSALYLCASRVQPNTEAFFGQGTRLTVV.

This clone was found a few times. This CDR3 is also generated by other DNA sequences in the sample. The chain couples TRBV18 to TRBJ1-1; tentative D call: TRBD1 (5 bases). The CDR3 is 13 residues long. Germline CDR1 KGHSH, CDR2 LQKENI. The V and J ends lost 2 bases and 1 base respectively, with 5 bases between them. The CDR3, as DNA: TGTGCCAGCTCACCAACAGGGAACACTGAAGCTTTCTTT. Its translation is CASSPTGNTEAFF.

In DNA, the CDR3 is TGTGCCTGGCAAACAGGGGGCGCAAGCACCGGGGAGCTGTTTTTT. It specifies CAWQTGGASTGELFF. The chain links TRBV30 to TRBJ2-2; 9 nucleotides line up with TRBD1. CDR3 length equals 15 residues. V gave up 5 bases and J gave up 4 bases; unmatched junction bases: 8. Germline CDR1 reads GTSNPN; CDR2 reads SVGIG (reference sequence).

The rearrangement links TRBV7-2 to TRBJ1-1; a possible D gene is TRBD1 (6 bases). Trimming pared 4 bases from V and 1 base from J, leaving 13 bases between. The germline gives CDR1 SGHTA, CDR2 FQGNSA. The CDR3 totals 15 residues. The CDR3 loop is CASSSTGGQNTEAFF. CDR3 in DNA: TGTGCCAGCAGCTCCACTGGGGGACAGAACACTGAAGCTTTCTTT.

This clone was seen a single time. The V call is TRBV28, the J call TRBJ2-3, with TRBD1 identical over 8 bases. Per the germline V gene, CDR1 is MDHEN and CDR2 is SYDVKM. J was trimmed by 4 bases and V by 5 bases; bases with no gene match: 20. The CDR3 covers 19 residues. CDR3 residues: CASSGQGGAGPQGADTQYF. CDR3 bases: TGTGCCAGCAGTGGACAGGGTGGGGCAGGGCCCCAAGGTGCAGATACGCAGTATTTT.

The rearrangement joins TRBV28 to TRBJ1-5, with TRBD1 as a possible D gene (5 bases). Germline V lookup: CDR1 MDHEN, CDR2 SYDVKM. V was clipped by 3 bases and J by 3 bases, with 12 bases between them. CDR3 length: 15 residues. The CDR3 sequence: CASSLPSGNNQPQHF. CDR3 nucleotides: TGTGCCAGCAGTTTGCCCTCAGGGAACAATCAGCCCCAGCATTTT. Variable domain in full (rest from reference TRBV28 and TRBJ1-5): DVKVTQSSRYLVKRTGEKVFLECVQDMDHENMFWYRQDPGLGLRLIYFSYDVKMKEKGDIPEGYSVSREKKERFSLILESASTNQTSMYLCASSLPSGNNQPQHFGDGTRLSIL.

The chain is built from TRBV29-1 and TRBJ1-2; 9 positions match TRBD1. V shed 7 bases and J 3 bases; nucleotides not matched to a gene: 6. Looked up from germline, CDR1 is SQVTM and CDR2 is ANQGSEA. This CDR3 comprises 13 residues. The CDR3 bases are TGCAGCGCCCTCCGGACAGGGGACTATGGCTACACCTTC. This sequence encodes CSALRTGDYGYTF.

In this sample, this clone turned up once. The J gene is TRBJ1-1, the V gene TRBV6-2 or TRBV6-3; D possibly corresponds to TRBD1 (5 bases). V lost 0 bases and J 8 bases, leaving 7 bases between the germline ends. Per germline, CDR1 MNHEY and CDR2 SVGEGT. The CDR3 contains 12 residues. The CDR3 DNA reads as TGTGCCAGCAGTTACTCGGAGGGGGAAGCTTTCTTT. Protein: CASSYSEGEAFF.

The J gene is TRBJ2-3, the V gene TRBV10-1, with 9 bases lining up with TRBD2. The J segment lost 7 bases and the V segment lost 2 bases, leaving 4 bases of the junction unmatched. CDR1 is WNHNN and CDR2 is SYGVQD in the germline V gene (reference sequence). This CDR3 has 14 residues. CDR3 residues: CASSEGLAGHTQYF. CDR3 coding DNA: TGCGCCAGCAGTGAGGGGCTAGCGGGGCATACGCAGTATTTT.

This clone has only a few counts. CDR3 sequence (DNA): TGTGCCAGTAGCTACTCCGGACAGGGGGACACTGAAGCTTTCTTT. Its translation: CASSYSGQGDTEAFF. This sequence joins TRBV19 and TRBJ1-1; 10 bases fit TRBD1. Looked up from germline, CDR1 is LNHDA and CDR2 is SQIVND (reference sequence). J lost 3 bases, V lost 6 bases, and 7 bases had no gene match. This CDR3 spans 15 amino acids.

The chain uses TRBV4-1 and TRBJ1-5; 7 nucleotides match TRBD1. Germline V gene lookup returns CDR1 MGHRA and CDR2 YSYEKL. The V and J ends lost 4 bases and 7 bases, in that order; junction bases with no gene match: 10. This CDR3 is built from 15 residues. The CDR3 loop reads CASSPSPDRFQPQHF. CDR3 coding DNA: TGCGCCAGCAGCCCTTCTCCGGACAGGTTCCAGCCCCAGCATTTT.

The J gene is TRBJ1-4, the V gene TRBV4-2; D remains unclear. CDR3 length: 17 amino acids. Between the trimmed V and J ends, which lost 0 bases and 5 bases, there was a span of 16 bases. Germline assignment: CDR1 LGHNA and CDR2 YNFKEQ. The CDR3 loop is CASSQDLEFEANEKLFF. In DNA form, the CDR3 reads TGTGCCAGCAGCCAAGATCTCGAGTTTGAGGCGAATGAAAAACTGTTTTTT.

This chain links TRBV18 with TRBJ2-7; D unresolved. Deletions cut 3 bases from V and 0 bases from J, with 18 bases between. The CDR3 spans 17 residues. In germline, CDR1 is KGHSH, CDR2 LQKENI. The CDR3 region is CASSPFGTLISSYEQYF. The CDR3 bases are TGTGCCAGCTCACCTTTCGGTACCCTAATTAGCTCCTACGAGCAGTACTTC.

The chain employs TRBV14 and TRBJ2-1, with 12 nucleotides matching TRBD2. Germline V CDR1 and CDR2: SGHDN, FVKESK. V lost 4 bases and J lost 1; bases outside the gene matches: 11. This CDR3 comprises 19 residues. CDR3 protein: CASSLRWTSGVPSYNEQFF. Written as DNA, the CDR3 is TGTGCCAGCAGCCTGCGATGGACTAGCGGGGTCCCTTCCTACAATGAGCAGTTCTTC.

J is TRBJ1-1 and V is TRBV5-5, with no clear D. The CDR3 totals 14 residues. Germline V gives CDR1 SGHKS, CDR2 YYEKEE (reference sequence). V shed 0 bases and J shed 4 bases, with 10 bases lying between them. CDR3 sequence: CASSLDIGGTEAFF. CDR3 in DNA: TGTGCCAGCAGCTTGGACATAGGAGGCACTGAAGCTTTCTTT.

The chain has TRBV7-8 and TRBJ1-1, with 8 bases that match TRBD1. CDR1 and CDR2 (germline): SGHVS, FQNEAQ. This CDR3 spans 13 amino acids. V trimming: 5 bases; J trimming: 4 bases; junction bases outside the gene matches: 3. CDR3 region: CASSTDRGTEAFF. Written as DNA, the CDR3 is TGTGCCAGCAGCACCGACAGGGGCACTGAAGCTTTCTTT. The whole variable domain, remainder taken from reference TRBV7-8 and TRBJ1-1, is GAGVSQSPRYKVAKRGQDVALRCDPISGHVSLFWYQQALGQGPEFLTYFQNEAQLDKSGLPSDRFFAERPEGSVSTLKIQRTQQEDSAVYLCASSTDRGTEAFFGQGTRLTVV.

CDR3 sequence: CSASGTGTGLTEAFF. As DNA, the CDR3 is TGCAGTGCTAGTGGGACCGGGACAGGGCTAACTGAAGCTTTCTTT. The chain carries TRBV20-1 and TRBJ1-1; 9 nucleotides align to TRBD1. Germline assignment: CDR1 DFQATT and CDR2 SNEGSKA (reference sequence). The V segment lost 3 bases and the J segment 5 bases; nucleotides outside the gene matches: 10. The CDR3 has 15 amino acids.

J is TRBJ2-7 and V is TRBV5-1; D unresolved. The CDR3 is made up of 13 amino acids. Germline assignment: CDR1 SGHRS and CDR2 YFSETQ. V lost 2 bases to trimming and J lost 3 bases, with 9 bases between them. In nucleotides, the CDR3 is TGCGCCAGCAGCTTAACGGTGAACTACGAGCAGTACTTC. Translated, it gives CASSLTVNYEQYF.

V usage is TRBV19 and J usage is TRBJ1-5, with unresolved D. Deletions cut 3 bases from V and 4 bases from J, with 16 bases between. CDR1 and CDR2 (germline): LNHDA, SQIVND (reference sequence). The CDR3 runs to 16 residues. CDR3 region: CASSIHRRLPNQPQHF. The DNA of the CDR3 is TGTGCCAGTAGTATTCATAGGAGGCTACCTAATCAGCCCCAGCATTTT. The full variable domain, its missing parts supplied by reference TRBV19 and TRBJ1-5, is DGGITQSPKYLFRKEGQNVTLSCEQNLNHDAMYWYRQDPGQGLRLIYYSQIVNDFQKGDIAEGYSVSREKKESFPLTVTSAQKNPTAFYLCASSIHRRLPNQPQHFGDGTRLSIL.

The V gene is TRBV7-9, the J gene TRBJ2-5; tentatively, D is TRBD2 (6 bases). This CDR3 spans 15 amino acids. Germline V gene data show CDR1 as SEHNR and CDR2 as FQNEAQ (reference sequence). V shed 10 bases and J shed 0 bases, with 18 bases lying between them. The CDR3 sequence: CATQEGSSYQETQYF. The CDR3 DNA is TGTGCCACCCAGGAGGGATCCAGTTACCAAGAGACCCAGTACTTC.

The rearrangement joins TRBV19 to TRBJ2-7; D possibly corresponds to TRBD1 (5 bases). V lost 3 bases, J lost 4 bases, and 13 bases lay in between. Germline values: CDR1 LNHDA, CDR2 SQIVND (reference sequence). This CDR3 contains 14 residues. CDR3 sequence (DNA): TGTGCCAGTAGTATCCAGGGATGGGGTTACGAGCAGTACTTC. It encodes CASSIQGWGYEQYF.

The V call is TRBV25-1, the J call TRBJ2-3, with no clear D. There are 12 residues in the CDR3. V shed 6 bases and J shed 6 bases, with 10 bases lying between them. Germline V lookup: CDR1 MGHDK, CDR2 SYGVNS. The CDR3 DNA sequence: TGTGCCAGCAGACTCTCCCCGGATACGCAGTATTTT. This translates into CASRLSPDTQYF.

The gene calls are TRBV4-1 and TRBJ2-2, with D perhaps TRBD2 (6 bases). Trimming cost V 4 bases and J 7 bases, with 19 bases left between them. The CDR3 is made up of 16 amino acids. Germline CDR1 reads MGHRA; CDR2 reads YSYEKL. CDR3 sequence: CASSRGPVGLFGELFF. The CDR3 DNA sequence: TGCGCCAGCAGCCGGGGCCCTGTGGGACTTTTCGGGGAGCTGTTTTTT.

The sample holds one count of this clone. The rearrangement uses TRBV4-1 and TRBJ2-7; the match to TRBD1 covers 8 bases. CDR1 is MGHRA and CDR2 is YSYEKL in the germline V gene. V trimming: 4 bases; J trimming: 7 bases; junction bases outside the gene matches: 15. The CDR3 consists of 16 residues. DNA of the CDR3: TGCGCCAGCAGCCCACAGACAGGGGCAGAGGGTGTGGAGCAGTACTTC. Translating it yields CASSPQTGAEGVEQYF.

The chain couples TRBV6-6 to TRBJ2-5, with 7 nucleotides matching TRBD2. The CDR3 runs 17 residues. CDR1 is MNHNY and CDR2 is SVGAGI in the germline V gene (reference sequence). Losses at the gene ends were 5 bases for V and 1 base for J; bases not matched to a gene: 13. CDR3 residues: CASSLRGAGLLQETQYF. The CDR3 coding sequence is TGTGCCAGCAGTCTACGCGGAGCGGGGCTCCTCCAAGAGACCCAGTACTTC.

This clone was counted a single time. The J gene is TRBJ2-3, the V gene TRBV5-6; maybe TRBD1 (6 bases). The V and J ends lost 0 bases and 5 bases respectively, with 10 bases between them. Per the germline V gene, CDR1 is SGHDT and CDR2 is YYEEEE. This CDR3 comprises 14 residues. In nucleotides, the CDR3 is TGTGCCAGCAGCTTGGGGGGGCCGGAAGATACGCAGTATTTT. Amino acid sequence: CASSLGGPEDTQYF. Variable domain in full (rest from reference TRBV5-6 and TRBJ2-3): DAGVTQSPTHLIKTRGQQVTLRCSPKSGHDTVSWYQQALGQGPQFIFQYYEEEERQRGNFPDRFSGHQFPNYSSELNVNALLLGDSALYLCASSLGGPEDTQYFGPGTRLTVL.

V usage is TRBV11-2 and J usage is TRBJ2-5; TRBD2 is a possible D gene (5 bases). The CDR3 is made up of 14 amino acids. Trimming removed 4 bases from V and 5 bases from J, with 14 bases in between. The V gene's germline CDR1 is SGHAT and CDR2 FQNNGV. The CDR3 loop is CASSWTAFRETQYF. CDR3 nucleotides: TGTGCCAGCAGCTGGACTGCTTTTCGGGAGACCCAGTACTTC. The full variable domain, rest sourced from reference TRBV11-2 and TRBJ2-5, is EAGVAQSPRYKIIEKRQSVAFWCNPISGHATLYWYQQILGQGPKLLIQFQNNGVVDDSQLPKDRFSAERLKGVDSTLKIQPAKLEDSAVYLCASSWTAFRETQYFGPGTRLLVL.